This TCR beta chain was obtained from a study of blood T cell repertoires in COVID-19. Study-wide background: Sites in the United States, Italy and Spain provided acute and convalescent COVID-19 samples. PBMCs, B-cell-depleted T cells, or T cells were the source of the cDNA or gDNA that made up the material.

The CDR3 runs 15 residues. V lost 0 bases and J 6 bases, leaving 13 bases between the germline ends. Looked up from germline, CDR1 is SGHRS and CDR2 is YFSETQ. In the authors' methods: How many nucleated cells were present was estimated from reference gene primer amplification. Here immunoSEQ multiplex PCR was the method, and the copy in TCRdb shows in-frame clones only, minus some. V and J calls and clone size are those listed in that table; D and trimming were worked out from the DNA. Among around 110,000 clones listed, just over 90% were seen once. The chain uses TRBV5-1 and TRBJ2-4, with D possibly matching TRBD1 (6 bases). Material: peripheral blood. This TCR came from a woman in her 30s with acute or convalescent COVID-19. The CDR3: CASSLGDIDVNIQYF. The CDR3 DNA reads TGCGCCAGCAGCTTGGGGGACATTGATGTAAACATTCAGTACTTC.